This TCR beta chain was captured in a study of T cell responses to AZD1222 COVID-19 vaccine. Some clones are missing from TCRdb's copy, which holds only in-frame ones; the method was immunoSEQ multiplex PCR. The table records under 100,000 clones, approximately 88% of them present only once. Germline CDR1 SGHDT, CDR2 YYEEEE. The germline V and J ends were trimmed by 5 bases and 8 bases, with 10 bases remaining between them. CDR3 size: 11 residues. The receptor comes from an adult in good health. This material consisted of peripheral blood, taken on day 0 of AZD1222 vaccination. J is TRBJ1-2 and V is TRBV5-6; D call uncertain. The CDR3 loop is CASSRIGGYTF. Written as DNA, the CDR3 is TGTGCCAGCAGTCGAATAGGGGGCTACACCTTC.